This T cell receptor (beta chain) derives from a study of OX40 agonist ivuxolimab in advanced cancers. Some background on the complete study: Ivuxolimab was a fully human IgG2 agonistic monoclonal antibody targeting the costimulatory receptor OX40 (CD134). Intravenous ivuxolimab was administered to patients every 2 weeks at six dose levels: 0.01, 0.1, 0.3, 1.5, 3 and 10 mg/kg. Of the roughly 54 dose-escalation patients, hepatocellular carcinoma was present in approximately 20, melanoma in roughly 15, renal cell carcinoma in 9 and head and neck cancer in 9. In the dose-escalation cohort, about four fifths of patients were male, and the mean age was around 60 years with a range of roughly 23 to 79. Prior anti-PD-1, anti-PD-L1 or anti-CTLA-4 therapy was permitted, and checkpoint inhibitors had been received by roughly two fifths of dose-escalation patients. Partial responses occurred in three dose-escalation patients, of whom one had hepatocellular carcinoma and two had cutaneous melanoma. The point of sequencing TCRbeta in the periphery was to test whether ivuxolimab changed TCR sequence diversity and drove clonal T-cell expansion. The paper reports the monotherapy dose-escalation portion (N of about 54 patients) of the phase I ivuxolimab trial. Study-wide findings and limitations: Low levels of normalized T-cell clonal expansion were also seen in some patients who did not respond. After ivuxolimab, expanded clones were on average more numerous among CD8+ T cells than among CD4+ T cells. Which antigens the clonally expanded peripheral T cells were specific for was not determined. In partial responders in the 0.1-3.0 mg/kg groups, normalized peripheral clonal expansion was found to be among the lowest, especially among CD8+ T cells. At doses of 0.1 to 3.0 mg/kg, clonal expansion of both CD4+ and CD8+ blood T cells was observed from baseline to week 6.

The trial excluded patients who had a history of autoimmune disease or who were on systemic immunosuppression. Peripheral blood for TCR sequencing was drawn from every dose cohort at baseline, at cycle 4 day 1 and at cycle 7 day 1. The samples were drawn from a first-in-human, open-label, multicenter phase I dose-escalation trial of ivuxolimab. Adults with locally advanced or metastatic melanoma, renal cell, hepatocellular, or head and neck squamous cell carcinoma were enrolled in the trial. Before TCR sequencing, CD4+ and CD8+ T cells were separately sorted from peripheral blood. This clone was found a few times. Its antigen is unknown. No base qualities exist here, and no much larger clone lies one base off it. To sequence the TCRbeta CDR3 region, genomic DNA was isolated from the sorted cells. TCRbeta CDR3 regions were sequenced using the immunoSEQ Assay. TCRdb provides this immuneACCESS table in a form limited to in-frame rearrangements. Some clones are lacking; in checked studies, under half of them reflect an unresolved V gene, and why the rest are absent is not known. The sample table holds roughly 70,000 clones, of which more than 80% were seen once. Jointly, the top ten make up about 1.1% of the sample.

The sequence came from an adult with an advanced solid tumor such as melanoma, head and neck, liver or kidney cancer. The sequenced sample was CD4+ or CD8+ T cells sorted from blood, obtained in a trial of the OX40 agonist ivuxolimab.

The sequenced DNA is TGTGCCAGCAGTGGGGAAACCCACCAAGAGACCCAGTACTTC. It translates to CASSGETHQETQYF. The chain was built from TRBV2 and TRBJ2-5, with no confident D gene call. The CDR3 starts with the cysteine, ends with the phenylalanine, and has 14 residues. The only DNA kept is the CDR3, 42 bases in frame from the first base. CDR1 SNHLY and CDR2 FYNNEI were looked up in the germline V gene. V loses 4 bases of germline sequence and J loses 0 bases, and the interval between the two ends is 9 bases.